This T cell receptor beta chain was identified in a study of cytomegalovirus exposure and HLA in healthy donors. Study as a whole: Ancestry clustering placed around 81% of under 450 genotyped donors in the Caucasian-associated cluster. Study-wide points: In an earlier analysis, most TCR beta V segments were productive about 87% or about 30% of the time. Apart from CMV serostatus, no immune exposure information was available. According to the study, some 160 TCR beta chains were cytomegalovirus-associated.

J lost 2 bases, V lost 4 bases, and 2 bases had no gene match. Germline assignment: CDR1 KGHSH and CDR2 LQKENI. CDR3 length: 15 residues. Primers: 60 Vbeta forward and 13 Jbeta reverse. The method was immunoSEQ multiplex PCR; TCRdb's version includes in-frame clones alone and lacks a portion of them. Of around 130,000 clones in the sample, about four fifths were seen once. On this clone itself: What it binds is not known.

This TCR derives from a man aged 25-45 years in good health and CMV-seronegative. The chain couples TRBV18 to TRBJ2-7, with 13 bases aligning to TRBD2. What was sequenced was PBMCs. The CDR3 bases are TGTGCCAGCTCACACGGACTAGCGGGGGCCTACGAGCAGTACTTC. Translating gives CASSHGLAGAYEQYF.